This T cell receptor beta chain derives from a study of T cells in Graves' hyperthyroidism and ophthalmopathy. The overall study: Before treatment of any kind, peripheral blood was taken at initial diagnosis.

Amplification targeted TCR beta CDR3 regions from RNA transcripts. In the first-round RT-PCR of the TCR CDR3, the HTBI primer set was used. TCRdb re-called the multiplex PCR reads with MiXCR, one entry per CDR3 protein. The repertoire consists of approximately 600,000 distinct CDR3 sequences, with around 16% occurring once and the leading ten covering around 4%. This clonotype was found many times. V trimming: 7 bases; J trimming: 5 bases; junction bases outside the gene matches: 8. CDR1 is SNHLY and CDR2 is FYNNEI in the germline V gene. CDR3 length equals 14 residues. The V and J genes are TRBV2 and TRBJ2-7; 10 positions agree with TRBD1. Specimen: blood. The TCR sequence derives from a woman aged 25 to 45 with Graves' hyperthyroidism. The CDR3 nucleotides read TGTGCCAGCACAAGGACAGGGGGTAACGACGAGCAGTACTTC. Its protein is CASTRTGGNDEQYF.